A selection of T cell receptor beta chains follows, all from one sample in a study of human T cells and chemical hapten exposure. TCRdb recomputed calls from the RACE reads with MiXCR, one row per CDR3 protein. The sample yields 65,000 to 95,000 distinct CDR3 sequences, approximately 6.6% seen once. Sequenced here: whole blood, sampled in connection with sensitization to the hapten diphenylcyclopropenone (DPC). The receptors come from a woman in her twenties or thirties with alopecia areata. Some clones in this sample may be carry-over from other donors' samples. Each CDR3 is given with its conserved first and last residue. The D gene is left open where the match is weak. Rows give clone size only sometimes, using once, few, many, or a class for an expanded clone.

many TRBJ2-1 TRBV12-3/TRBV12-4 TRBD2 TGTGCCAGCAGTCCGGGGACTAGCGGGGGGTCAAAGTTCTTC CASSPGTSGGSKFF
many TRBJ1-2 TRBV20-1 NA TGCAGTGCTTATGACAGCTCCTATGGCTACACCTTC CSAYDSSYGYTF
NA TRBJ2-3 TRBV10-2 NA TGCGCCAGCAGGGATCCGATGGATACGCAGTATTTT CASRDPMDTQYF
many TRBJ2-7 TRBV20-1 NA TGCAGTGCTAGAGCTGACACCCACGAGCAGTACTTC CSARADTHEQYF
many TRBJ2-1 TRBV5-1 NA TGCGCCAGCAGCTCGACCCCTCAGGGAGCCAATGAGCAGTTCTTC CASSSTPQGANEQFF
many TRBJ2-2 TRBV30 NA TGTGCCTGGAGTTGGCGCGGGGAGCTGTTTTTT CAWSWRGELFF
many TRBJ1-1 TRBV7-9 TRBD1 TGTGCCAGCAGCGGGTGGGGACAGGGAAACACTGAAGCTTTCTTT CASSGWGQGNTEAFF
many TRBJ1-4 TRBV5-1 TRBD1 TGCGCCAGCTGTATCGGGACAGGGAGTGAAAAACTGTTTTTT CASCIGTGSEKLFF
many TRBJ1-6 TRBV18 NA TGTGCCAGCTCACCAGCAGGTTTAAATTCACCCCTCCACTTT CASSPAGLNSPLHF
few TRBJ2-1 TRBV5-1 NA TGCGCCAGCAGCTTGGGGGACAACTACAATGAGCAGTTCTTC CASSLGDNYNEQFF
NA TRBJ1-3 TRBV7-3 TRBD1 TGTGCCAGCAGCTTAACGGCAGGGGGCTTGAACACCATATATTTT CASSLTAGGLNTIYF
few TRBJ2-7 TRBV6-5 NA TGTGCCAGCAGTTACTCGCCTCGGGGCGACTACGAGCAGTACTTC CASSYSPRGDYEQYF
NA TRBJ1-4 TRBV5-1 NA TGCGCCAGCAGCTTGGGGGGCCGTAATGAAAAACTGTTTTTT CASSLGGRNEKLFF
many TRBJ1-5 TRBV18 NA TGTGCCAGCTCACCACCCGCTTCATACAATCAGCCCCAGCATTTT CASSPPASYNQPQHF
many TRBJ1-1 TRBV10-3 NA TGTGCCATCAGACCCACGACAGGCCTGCGAATAGGCACTGAAGCTTTCTTT CAIRPTTGLRIGTEAFF
many TRBJ2-5 TRBV30 NA TGTGCCTGGAGTATGGCAGTCCAAGAGACCCAGTACTTC CAWSMAVQETQYF
many TRBJ2-1 TRBV6-1 TRBD2 TGTGCCAGCACTCCGGGACTAGTATACAATGAGCAGTTCTTC CASTPGLVYNEQFF
many TRBJ2-3 TRBV5-1 NA TGCGCCAGCAGCTCAACATACACAGATACGCAGTATTTT CASSSTYTDTQYF
many TRBJ2-3 TRBV12-5 NA TGTGCTAGTGGCCCAGGGAGTGCGGGCACAGATACGCAGTATTTT CASGPGSAGTDTQYF
many TRBJ1-1 TRBV25-1 NA TGTGCCAGCAGTTCATCCAGAAAAGCTTTCTTT CASSSSRKAFF
many TRBJ1-1 TRBV20-1 NA TGCAGTGCTGATCGACAGGAGGGTTTGAACACTGAAGCTTTCTTT CSADRQEGLNTEAFF
many TRBJ1-6 TRBV18 NA TGTGCCAGCTCATTCGGGCAGGGAGAGCTTTCACCCCTCCACTTT CASSFGQGELSPLHF
few TRBJ2-2 TRBV9 TRBD1 TGTGCCAGCAGCAGAACCCGGGACAGGTTTAACACCGGGGAGCTGTTTTTT CASSRTRDRFNTGELFF
few TRBJ2-3 TRBV7-6 NA TGTGCCAGCAGCTTAGGGGGTAGTACCTCCGCAGATACGCAGTATTTT CASSLGGSTSADTQYF
many TRBJ1-5 TRBV6-1 NA TGTGCCAGCAGTCTACAGGTTGACGGAACTCAGCCCCAGCATTTT CASSLQVDGTQPQHF
NA TRBJ1-5 TRBV12-3/TRBV12-4 TRBD1 TGTGCCAGCCAATCGGACAGGGCTTGGGATCAGCCCCAGCATTTT CASQSDRAWDQPQHF
many TRBJ2-3 TRBV7-9 NA TGTGCCAGCAGCTTACTGGCGGCTTCGCCTAGCACAGATACGCAGTATTTT CASSLLAASPSTDTQYF
many TRBJ1-1 TRBV10-3 NA TGTGCCATGACTACAGGGAACACTATGAACACTGAAGCTTTCTTT CAMTTGNTMNTEAFF
many TRBJ1-6 TRBV29-1 NA TGCAGCGCTGTGAGAGGGGGTGAGAATTCACCCCTCCACTTT CSAVRGGENSPLHF
few TRBJ2-3 TRBV28 NA TGTGCCAGCAGTCAGATCGATTCGGGGATACGAGATACGCAGTATTTT CASSQIDSGIRDTQYF
NA TRBJ2-1 TRBV12-3/TRBV12-4 TRBD2 TGTGCCACCACCGGGGGGGATAAGAATGAGCAGTTCTTC CATTGGDKNEQFF
many TRBJ2-3 TRBV20-1 NA TGCAGTCAGGGAATCACAGATACGCAGTATTTT CSQGITDTQYF
many TRBJ2-5 TRBV29-1 NA TGCAGCGTTGGAGGGGGTTACCAAGAGACCCAGTACTTC CSVGGGYQETQYF
few TRBJ2-1 TRBV7-2 TRBD2 TGTGCCAGCAGGCTAGCGGGGGGGCCATACGAGCAGTTCTTC CASRLAGGPYEQFF
many TRBJ1-6 TRBV5-6 TRBD1 TGTGCCAGCAGCTTGGTGTTAAGTTCTCGGGGACAGAAAAATTCACCCCTCCACTTT CASSLVLSSRGQKNSPLHF
few TRBJ1-1 TRBV12-3/TRBV12-4 NA TGTGCCAGCAGTTTGTGGGAAGAAGCTTTCTTT CASSLWEEAFF
NA TRBJ1-4 TRBV15 NA TGTGCCACCAGCAGAGACCGGGTGGAAGAAAAACTGTTTTTT CATSRDRVEEKLFF
few TRBJ1-2 TRBV7-6 TRBD1 TGTGCCAGCAGCTTAGTCGGGACAGGGGATGTAGATGGCTACACCTTC CASSLVGTGDVDGYTF
many TRBJ2-5 TRBV20-1 TRBD1 TGCAGTGCGATGGACAGGGGTCTAGAGACCCAGTACTTC CSAMDRGLETQYF